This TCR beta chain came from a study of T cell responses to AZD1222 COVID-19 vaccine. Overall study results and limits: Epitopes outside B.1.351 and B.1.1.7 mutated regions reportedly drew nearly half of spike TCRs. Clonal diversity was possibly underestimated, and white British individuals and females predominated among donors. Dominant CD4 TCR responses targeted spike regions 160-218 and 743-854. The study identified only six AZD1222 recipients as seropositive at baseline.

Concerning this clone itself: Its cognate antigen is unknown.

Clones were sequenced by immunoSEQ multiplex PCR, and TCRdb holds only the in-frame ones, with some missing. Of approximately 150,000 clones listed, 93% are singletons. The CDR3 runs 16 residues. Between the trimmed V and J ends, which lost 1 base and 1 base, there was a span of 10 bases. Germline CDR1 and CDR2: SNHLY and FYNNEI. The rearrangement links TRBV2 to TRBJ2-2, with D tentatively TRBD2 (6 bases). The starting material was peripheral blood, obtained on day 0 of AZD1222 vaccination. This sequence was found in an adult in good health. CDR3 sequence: CASSEDVAVNTGELFF. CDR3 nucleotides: TGTGCCAGCAGTGAAGACGTAGCGGTGAACACCGGGGAGCTGTTTTTT.